This T cell receptor beta chain is from a study of cytomegalovirus exposure and HLA in healthy donors. The germline CDR1 and CDR2 sequences are MNHEY and SMNVEV (reference sequence). CDR3 length equals 13 residues. V was cut by 0 bases and J by 10 bases, with 7 bases left in between. Study-wide results and limits: Previously analyzed data showed that most TCR beta V segments were productive at a frequency of about 87% or about 30%.

Vbeta (60) and Jbeta (13) primers were used in the PCR. This table comes from immunoSEQ multiplex PCR, and its TCRdb copy is limited to in-frame clones, with some not included. The sample lists hundreds of thousands of clones; approximately 84% were seen once. Turning to this clone: Its antigen remains unknown.

The V and J genes are TRBV27 and TRBJ1-6, with D hard to call. The sequenced material came from PBMCs. The clonotype originates from a middle-aged woman in good health and CMV-seronegative. CDR3 sequence (DNA): TGTGCCAGCAGTTTATCGTGGCAGTCACCCCTCCACTTT. It translates to CASSLSWQSPLHF.